This is a list of T cell receptor beta chains from one sample in a study of graft-versus-host responses after intestinal transplantation. Sequencing used immunoSEQ multiplex PCR; TCRdb keeps in-frame clones, though not all of them. The table has about 23,000 clones, around 43% seen once. The specimen comprised alloreactive CD8+ T cells from a mixed lymphocyte reaction culture, sampled before transplantation. Every receptor here comes from a human patient who was an organ donor for intestinal transplantation. The CDR3 runs from the conserved cysteine through the conserved F or W. The D gene is left open where the match is weak. A row's size may be missing; if present it is once, few, many or a size class.

TGTGCCACCAGCATAGCGGGAGGTGCCTACAATGAGCAGTTCTTC CATSIAGGAYNEQFF TRBV27 TRBD2 TRBJ2-1 .
TGTGCCAGCAGTTACGTCATGAACACTGAAGCTTTCTTT CASSYVMNTEAFF TRBV4-2 . TRBJ1-1 .
TGTGCCAGCAGTTGGACAGCAACTAATGAAAAACTGTTTTTT CASSWTATNEKLFF TRBV6-9 . TRBJ1-4 few
TGCGCCAGCAGCCAAGGACACACACGGTTAAGGAGCACAGATACGCAGTATTTT CASSQGHTRLRSTDTQYF TRBV4-3 . TRBJ2-3 .
TGTGCCAGCAGCCCCACTAGGTTTGCAGATACGCAGTATTTT CASSPTRFADTQYF TRBV11-2 . TRBJ2-3 .
TGTGCCAGCAGACTTCAGCGGGAGTCCCCCTTTTACAATGAGCAGTTCTTC CASRLQRESPFYNEQFF TRBV27 TRBD2 TRBJ2-1 .
TGTGCCAGCAGCTTGGCGGCGGGCCCTTCCAATGAGCAGTTCTTC CASSLAAGPSNEQFF TRBV5-8 . TRBJ2-1 .
TGCGCCAGCAGCCAGCCGAGACAGTCAATCCTTCCCGATACGCAGTATTTT CASSQPRQSILPDTQYF TRBV4-1 . TRBJ2-3 .
TGTGCCAGCAGCTTAGCGGGATTAGCTTCCATGGATACGCAGTATTTT CASSLAGLASMDTQYF TRBV11-2 . TRBJ2-3 .
TGCGCCAGCAGTGAGGAGCGACTCAGCTCCTACGAGCAGTACTTC CASSEERLSSYEQYF TRBV10-1 . TRBJ2-7 few
TGTGCCAGCAGCTCTACCGGGACAGGGACCTACGAGCAGTACTTC CASSSTGTGTYEQYF TRBV13 TRBD1 TRBJ2-7 .
TGTGCCAGCAGTCCCACCGGGACTAGATACACCGGGGAGCTGTTTTTT CASSPTGTRYTGELFF TRBV6-6 TRBD2 TRBJ2-2 .
TGCGCCAGCAGCCTTGAACCGGCGTCTTCTCCCTACGAGCAGTACTTC CASSLEPASSPYEQYF TRBV4-1 . TRBJ2-7 .
TGCAGCATTGAGCGGGACAGGGTGGATGGCTACACCTTC CSIERDRVDGYTF TRBV29-1 TRBD1 TRBJ1-2 .
TGCGCCACCCCCGGGACAGTGGTTGACCCCTTGGCCAAAAACATTCAGTACTTC CATPGTVVDPLAKNIQYF TRBV23-1 TRBD1 TRBJ2-4 .